What follows is one T cell receptor beta chain and its context. This clonotype showed up just a few times. What antigen it recognizes has not been identified. Base-call qualities are not available, and no considerably larger clone is one nucleotide away. The TCR beta CDR3 regions were amplified from RNA transcripts. For the first round of RT-PCR on the TCR CDR3, the HTBI primer set was used together with the Qiagen OneStep RT-PCR kit. Libraries were constructed in a second round of multiplex PCR, after which size selection and purification were carried out. Sequencing of the libraries was done on an Illumina HiSeq2000 using paired-end 100 bp reads. The paper's processing steps were these. SOAPnuke was used to process the raw data, throwing out any read that contained adapters or uncalled bases, had a mean Phred below 15, or lacked an exact constant-primer or identifier match. High-quality paired reads were merged with COPE v1.2.5, and unique nucleotide sequences were defined as clonotypes. MiTCR v1.1 was used to align clonotypes to the IMGT TRBV, TRBD and TRBJ reference segments. Only V-J combinations with frequency above 0.0001, covering 99.2% of repertoires, were analysed. A TCS score was defined as the ratio of F50 (clonal expansion) to E x V (chaos), with BLOSUM62-based TCRdist applied between CDR3 peptides within each V-J. Welch's t-statistics and random forest reduced fewer than 600 V-J features to about 13, which were used in a naive Bayes classifier (R e1071). The similarity between thyroid and blood repertoires was quantified using the Morisita-Horn index. Through fastp at Q25 and MiXCR, TCRdb rebuilt clones from the public reads, retaining in-frame beta chains. Rows are combined by CDR3 protein, so each entry shows the most common genes and DNA. It is TCRdb's table, rather than the study itself, that gives the V and J calls and clone size. This sample gives 750,000 to 950,000 distinct CDR3 sequences in total; around 39% of them show up just once. The ten largest clones represent approximately 8.7% of the sample.

Stable Graves' hyperthyroidism was defined as the absence of progression to ophthalmopathy over 18 months of follow-up. Hyperthyroidism patients were newly diagnosed, had a disease duration of under 2 months, and were aged 18 to 65 years. Any patient with an uncontrolled infection, another autoimmune disease, pregnancy or lactation was excluded. Diagnoses were established on the basis of clinical symptoms, serum thyroxine and TRAb, thyroid ultrasound, and orbital computed tomography. PBMCs were isolated from 10 ml of fresh peripheral blood by Ficoll-Paque density gradient centrifugation. Total RNA was extracted using Trizol reagent, and RNA quality was assessed on an Agilent 2100 Bioanalyzer. The record originates from a study of T cells in Graves' hyperthyroidism and ophthalmopathy (dated by TCRdb to about 2019). Regarding the complete study: Peripheral blood was sampled at the time of initial diagnosis, prior to any treatment. To identify distinguishing TCR V-J signatures, a discovery cohort of some 99 patients was used, comprising 40 to 45 with Graves' ophthalmopathy and around 57 with stable Graves' hyperthyroidism. An independent validation cohort of 18 to 20 hyperthyroidism patients and about 15 patients who later progressed to ophthalmopathy tested prospective prediction of ophthalmopathy. The 95 to 100 discovery patients were randomly split 7:3 into training and test sets. The study also compared thyroid tissue and blood T-cell repertoires from roughly six Graves' hyperthyroidism patients. After blood sampling, hyperthyroidism patients were treated with methimazole at a starting dose of 30 mg daily, and ophthalmopathy patients were treated with high-dose intravenous methylprednisolone. The paper describes TCR Vbeta CDR3 sequencing of 130 to 150 peripheral blood samples, made up of some 40 ophthalmopathy patients, roughly 75 hyperthyroidism patients and some 17 progressor patients. Overall study results and their limits: Blood samples also contained most of the expanded thyroid clonotypes (frequency above 0.001), which suggests that blood repertoires may reflect thyroid immune responses. A 13 V-J signature model separated ophthalmopathy from stable hyperthyroidism, with approximately 87% sensitivity and 81.08% specificity in cross-validation and 80%/75% in testing. During validation, the model predicted progression to ophthalmopathy a median of about 6.3 months ahead of onset, with 60% to 71% sensitivity and 72.22% specificity. No statistical method was used to set the sample size in advance, and investigators knew the group allocation.

The sequence was collected from a man between 18 and 35 years old with Graves' hyperthyroidism. The sample taken for sequencing was blood.

The nucleotides are TGTGCCAGCAGCTTAGCGGAGTCGAGGGGAGCTTTCTTT. The translation is CASSLAESRGAFF. This sequence uses TRBV7-2 and TRBJ1-1; the D gene is possibly TRBD1, with 5 bases matching. Trimming costs V 0 bases and J 10 bases, and their ends lie 12 bases apart. The cysteine opens and the phenylalanine closes a CDR3 of 13 amino acids. Only the CDR3 portion is preserved as DNA: 39 bases, with reading frame beginning at the first base. Sequences SGHTA (CDR1) and FQGNSA (CDR2) are obtained from the germline V gene.